This T cell receptor beta chain comes out of a study of vaccination and CD4 T cells after COVID-19. As for the study in general: Across the group, participants received two doses of either BNT162b2 or mRNA-1273 vaccine. No peptide, an HIV-1 Nef pool, or a CEFX pool was what each control culture received.

CDR1 and CDR2 from the germline V gene are SQVTM and ANQGSEA. This CDR3 is 13 amino acids long. The V end was cut by 3 bases, the J end by 5 bases, with 13 bases between. The Oncomine TCR Beta short-read assay was applied to DNA of cultured CD4+ T cells. TCRdb passed the PCR reads through MiXCR, listing each CDR3 protein once. This sample has approximately 15,000 distinct CDR3 sequences, with roughly 50% found just once. On this clonotype itself: Its target is unknown.

Stated treatment: approximately 10-day PBMC culture with coronavirus spike peptide pools or control peptides (ViraFEST assay). J is TRBJ2-5 and V is TRBV29-1; D is uncertain. The TCR sequence derives from a human donor who had recovered from COVID-19. The sample here was CD4+ T cells from blood, cultured in vitro, taken before SARS-CoV-2 vaccination. The CDR3 is CSVDFRIAETQYF. CDR3 bases: TGCAGCGTTGATTTTAGGATCGCGGAGACCCAGTACTTC.